This T cell receptor (beta chain) stems from a study of shared clonotypes between healthy human individuals. This CDR3 spans 15 amino acids. With 4 bases clipped from V and 8 bases from J, the junction kept 8 bases outside the gene matches. CDR1 is SGDLS, CDR2 YYNGEE, per germline. The DNA input per sorted-subset replicate PCR was about 0.2 ug, corresponding to 30,000 or so T cell genomes. Here immunoSEQ multiplex PCR was the method, and the copy in TCRdb shows in-frame clones only, minus some. The sample contains 2.5 million or so clones, about 92% of which appear only once. The chain couples TRBV9 to TRBJ2-1; TRBD2 matches 11 bases. The source is a man younger than 35 in good health. Sequenced: naive CD4+ T cells sorted from blood. Described subset: CD45RA+ positively selected. This CDR3 is CASSITSGSPDEQFF. The CDR3 region has the DNA TGTGCCAGCAGCATAACTAGCGGGAGTCCTGATGAGCAGTTCTTC.